A selection of T cell receptor beta chains follows, all from one sample in a study of regulatory T cells in long-lasting Graves disease. TCRdb reprocessed the multiplex PCR reads via MiXCR and lists one record per CDR3 protein. The table shows about 470,000 distinct CDR3 sequences, with about 20% occurring only once. The material was peripheral blood mononuclear cells (PBMCs), obtained when the disease was refractory, from a patient treated with antithyroid drugs. The source of these receptors is a female donor with Graves disease. CDR3s include the opening cysteine and the closing phenylalanine or tryptophan. D genes are given only for firm matches. Clone sizes are given selectively: once, few, many, or a class where the clone is expanded.

abundance,v_gene,j_gene,d_gene,CDR3nt,CDR3aa
many,TRBV11-2,TRBJ2-5,NA,TGTGCCAGCAGCTTATTTGTCACGGTGAGGGAGACCCAGTACTTC,CASSLFVTVRETQYF
NA,TRBV12-3/TRBV12-4,TRBJ2-7,TRBD1,TGTGCCAGCACACCGGGACAGGACCCCTACGAGCAGTACTTC,CASTPGQDPYEQYF
many,TRBV6-2/TRBV6-3,TRBJ1-2,NA,TGTGCCAGCAGTGAAATTCGAGGGATGGCTGGCTACACCTTC,CASSEIRGMAGYTF
many,TRBV30,TRBJ1-2,TRBD1,TGTGCCTGGAGTGAAGGGGGCGCCCACTATGGCTACACCTTC,CAWSEGGAHYGYTF
many,TRBV28,TRBJ2-5,NA,TGTGCCAGCAGCCAAATAGGCGACTTGATGGAGACCCAGTACTTC,CASSQIGDLMETQYF
many,TRBV12-3/TRBV12-4,TRBJ1-2,NA,TGTGCCAGCCGGAGACTAGCAGGGGATGGCTACACCTTC,CASRRLAGDGYTF
many,TRBV20-1,TRBJ2-7,NA,TGCAGTGCAGGGGACTCGAGGGGTTGGGACGAGCAGTACTTC,CSAGDSRGWDEQYF
NA,TRBV10-3,TRBJ1-2,TRBD1,TGTGCCATCAGATATAGGACAGGGGGCCTCTATGGCTACACCTTC,CAIRYRTGGLYGYTF
few,TRBV16,TRBJ1-3,NA,TGTGCCAGCAGCCCTGACAGGTTCTCTGGAAACACCATATATTTT,CASSPDRFSGNTIYF
many,TRBV7-8,TRBJ2-7,TRBD2,TGTGCCAGCAGCTTTTCGGTTAGCGGGAGGGTGGGCGAGCAGTACTTC,CASSFSVSGRVGEQYF
NA,TRBV2,TRBJ2-3,NA,TGTGCCACTAAGGGCAGGGAGTATGATACGCAGTATTTT,CATKGREYDTQYF
NA,TRBV3-1,TRBJ2-1,TRBD2,TGTGCCAGCATCTCTGGAATAGCGGGAGGGGGCAATGAGCAGTTCTTC,CASISGIAGGGNEQFF
NA,TRBV19,TRBJ2-1,TRBD2,TGTGCCAGTAGTATAGGACTAGCTAATCCTTCGTTCTTC,CASSIGLANPSFF
NA,TRBV19,TRBJ2-7,TRBD1,TGTGCCAGTAGTAAGTATCCGGACAGGGCCTACGAGCAGTACTTC,CASSKYPDRAYEQYF
NA,TRBV28,TRBJ2-1,TRBD2,TGTGCCAGCAGACTACGCGGGGGGAGGTGGGGTGAGCAGTTCTTC,CASRLRGGRWGEQFF
many,TRBV5-5,TRBJ1-1,NA,TGTGCCAGCATCGGTCAGAACACTGAAGCTTTCTTT,CASIGQNTEAFF
many,TRBV6-5,TRBJ2-7,TRBD1,TGTGCCAGCAGTTCGGGGACAGGTGGGGACGAGCAGTACTTC,CASSSGTGGDEQYF
many,TRBV6-2/TRBV6-3,TRBJ2-7,NA,TGTGCCACCCTGGGGCACCCGAGCTCCTACGAGCAGTACTTC,CATLGHPSSYEQYF
NA,TRBV27,TRBJ2-5,NA,TGTGCCAGCAGTTCCAGGGCCCCCCGGACCCAGTACTTC,CASSSRAPRTQYF
many,TRBV11-2,TRBJ1-1,NA,TGTGCCAGCAGCTCTGAAATCTGGACTGAAGCTTTCTTT,CASSSEIWTEAFF
many,TRBV6-2/TRBV6-3,TRBJ2-7,TRBD2,TGTGCCAGCAGACCCTTAGCGGGAGGGCACCTCTACGAGCAGTACTTC,CASRPLAGGHLYEQYF
NA,TRBV29-1,TRBJ2-2,TRBD2,TGCAGCGTTGTGGCGGGAGGGCCCGCCGGGGAGCTGTTTTTT,CSVVAGGPAGELFF
NA,TRBV30,TRBJ1-5,NA,TGTGCCTGGAGTGTCGGAGGGACGGGCAATCAGCCCCAGCATTTT,CAWSVGGTGNQPQHF
NA,TRBV6-1,TRBJ1-2,NA,TGTGCCAGCAATCCGACAGGTTCGAACTATGGCTACACCTTC,CASNPTGSNYGYTF
NA,TRBV30,TRBJ2-1,TRBD1,TGTGCCTGGAGGAGACAGGGCAATGAGCAGTTCTTC,CAWRRQGNEQFF
NA,TRBV28,TRBJ2-2,TRBD1,TGTGCCAGCAGTTTTTCAGGACAGGACACCGGGGAGCTGTTTTTT,CASSFSGQDTGELFF
NA,TRBV20-1,TRBJ1-6,TRBD1,TGCAGTGCTAGCTGGGGGACAGCAAATTCACCCCTCCACTTT,CSASWGTANSPLHF
many,TRBV15,TRBJ2-7,NA,TGTGCCACCAGCAGAGACGACAGGATATCGGCCTACGAGCAGTACTTC,CATSRDDRISAYEQYF
few,TRBV27,TRBJ1-1,NA,TGTGCCAGCAGCAAAACGACAGTTTTACGTACTGAAGCTTTCTTT,CASSKTTVLRTEAFF
NA,TRBV7-9,TRBJ2-7,TRBD1,TGTGCCAGCAGCCAGGGGACAGGGCATGAAGAGCAGTACTTC,CASSQGTGHEEQYF
few,TRBV19,TRBJ1-4,NA,TGTGCCAGTTCGGTTTGGGGGGCAGCTAATGAAAAACTGTTTTTT,CASSVWGAANEKLFF
many,TRBV12-5,TRBJ2-1,NA,TGTGCTAGTGGTTTGGTATACAACTCAGAGCAGTTCTTC,CASGLVYNSEQFF
many,TRBV30,TRBJ2-7,NA,TGTGCCTGGATTGGGGGTTACCTCCACGAGCAGTACTTC,CAWIGGYLHEQYF
NA,TRBV6-2/TRBV6-3,TRBJ1-6,NA,TGTGCCAGCAGTTCGGCCAGGGGATTTGGGAATTCACCCCTCCACTTT,CASSSARGFGNSPLHF
NA,TRBV27,TRBJ2-2,NA,TGTGCCAGCAGTGCCCGGGGGTTCCCCGGGGAGCTGTTTTTT,CASSARGFPGELFF